This TCR beta chain originates from a study of cytomegalovirus exposure and HLA in healthy donors. Study results and limitations: Later on, an analysis tied 15,000 to 20,000 TCR beta sequences to HLA alleles at 0.05 false discovery rate. Fewer N-insertions (relative to the roughly 630-donor mean) were reportedly seen in an Asian-associated ancestry cluster in a later analysis.

Germline-derived CDR1 and CDR2 are SNHLY and FYNNEI. This CDR3 spans 13 amino acids. It was with 60 Vbeta and 13 Jbeta primers that the PCR ran. Per the original data handling: Later work found around 80 million unique TCR beta chains, with roughly 11 million shared. TCRdb keeps only in-frame clones here, not all; method: immunoSEQ multiplex PCR. The D gene and trimming were derived from the DNA, and the V and J assignments and clone size from that table. This sample has around 96,000 clones, with more than 70% found just once. Comment on this clone: Its antigen is unidentified. The junction shows a germline mismatch at one end, possibly a read error.

Input material: PBMCs. V gene TRBV2 combines with J gene TRBJ2-5, with a possible D match to TRBD2 (5 bases). This TCR came from a man between 18 and 29 years old in good health and CMV-seronegative. The CDR3 loop is CASSGLAQETRYF. The DNA for the CDR3 is TGTGCCAGCAGTGGGCTAGCTCAAGAGACCCGGTACTTC.